This T cell receptor (beta chain) was sequenced in a study of T cells in Graves' hyperthyroidism and ophthalmopathy. For the study at large: Peripheral blood was secured at the point of initial diagnosis, before any treatment.

Exclusion followed for patients with uncontrolled infection, other autoimmune disease, pregnancy or lactation. Diagnosis rested on symptoms, serum thyroxine and TRAb, thyroid ultrasound, and orbital computed tomography. TCR beta CDR3 region amplification was performed from RNA transcripts. A first-round RT-PCR of the TCR CDR3 used the HTBI primer set. MiXCR was run by TCRdb on the multiplex PCR reads, yielding one entry per CDR3 protein. The table shows 110,000 to 150,000 distinct CDR3 sequences, with approximately 24% occurring only once. The TCR sequence derives from a woman between 50 and 59 years old with Graves' hyperthyroidism that later progressed to Graves' ophthalmopathy. Sequences were obtained from blood.

This chain's CDR3 is CASTIGGYEDYGYTF. The DNA of the CDR3 is TGTGCCAGCACCATCGGAGGGTATGAGGACTATGGCTACACCTTC. The chain employs TRBV9 and TRBJ1-2; D not certain. CDR1 and CDR2 from the germline V gene are SGDLS and YYNGEE. The V end lost 6 bases, the J end lost 3 bases, and 18 bases lay between the germline ends. This CDR3 has 15 amino acids. The full variable domain, rest sourced from reference TRBV9 and TRBJ1-2, is DSGVTQTPKHLITATGQRVTLRCSPRSGDLSVYWYQQSLDQGLQFLIQYYNGEERAKGNILERFSAQQFPDLHSELNLSSLELGDSALYFCASTIGGYEDYGYTFGSGTRLTVV.